Reported below is one T cell receptor (beta chain). A read error may be the cause here, since a much bigger clone is one base away. From more than 8 ml of fresh peripheral blood, PBMCs were isolated. It was RNA transcripts that yielded the amplified TCR beta CDR3 regions. During a first-round RT-PCR of the TCR CDR3, the HTBI primer set was used. From the multiplex PCR reads, TCRdb called clonotypes with MiXCR, one entry per CDR3 protein. The table records more than 550,000 distinct CDR3 sequences, around a sixth of them present only once. These data come from a study of T cells in Graves' hyperthyroidism and ophthalmopathy. CDR3 length: 14 amino acids. V was pared by 7 bases and J by 4 bases, with 17 bases between.

The sample consisted of blood. This sequence joins TRBV12-3 or TRBV12-4 and TRBJ2-7; possibly TRBD1 or TRBD2 for D (5 bases each). The sequence came from a man between 45 and 60 years old with Graves' hyperthyroidism. CDR3 nucleotide sequence: TGTGCCAGCACCACCTGGGGGACGCGATACGAGCAGTACTTC. Protein sequence: CASTTWGTRYEQYF.